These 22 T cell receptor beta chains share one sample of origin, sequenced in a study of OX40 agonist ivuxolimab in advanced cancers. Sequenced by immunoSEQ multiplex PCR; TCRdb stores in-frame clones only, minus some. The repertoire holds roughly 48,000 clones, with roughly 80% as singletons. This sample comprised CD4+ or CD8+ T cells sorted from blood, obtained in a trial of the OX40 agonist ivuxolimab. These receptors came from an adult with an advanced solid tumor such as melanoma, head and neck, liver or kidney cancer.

The CDR3 DNA is TGTGCCAGCAGCTTAGGGCTAGCGGGCACAGATACGCAGTATTTT. Translating it yields CASSLGLAGTDTQYF. The V call is TRBV7-2, the J call TRBJ2-3; TRBD2 matches at 7 bases. Germline values: CDR1 SGHTA, CDR2 FQGNSA. The CDR3 covers 15 residues. V trimming: 1 base; J trimming: 1 base; junction bases outside the gene matches: 2.

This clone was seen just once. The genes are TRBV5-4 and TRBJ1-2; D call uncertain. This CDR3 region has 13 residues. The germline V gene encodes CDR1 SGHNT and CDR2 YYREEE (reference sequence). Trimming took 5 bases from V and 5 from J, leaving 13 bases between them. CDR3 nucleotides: TGTGCCAGCAGTTCAGAGGGAACGTATGGCTACACCTTC. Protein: CASSSEGTYGYTF.

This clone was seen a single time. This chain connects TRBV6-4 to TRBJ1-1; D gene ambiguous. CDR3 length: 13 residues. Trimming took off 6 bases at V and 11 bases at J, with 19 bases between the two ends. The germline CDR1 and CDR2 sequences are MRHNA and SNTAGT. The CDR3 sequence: CASSPQFKGVAFF. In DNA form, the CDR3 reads TGTGCCAGCAGCCCCCAGTTCAAGGGAGTGGCTTTCTTT.

The CDR3 sequence is CASSLVHTDTQYF. In DNA form, the CDR3 reads TGTGCCAGCAGCCTAGTCCACACAGATACGCAGTATTTT. The chain uses TRBV7-2 and TRBJ2-3; the D is unclear. Trimming removed 5 bases at V and 2 bases at J, with 8 bases between. Germline V CDR1 and CDR2: SGHTA, FQGNSA. This CDR3 is 13 amino acids long.

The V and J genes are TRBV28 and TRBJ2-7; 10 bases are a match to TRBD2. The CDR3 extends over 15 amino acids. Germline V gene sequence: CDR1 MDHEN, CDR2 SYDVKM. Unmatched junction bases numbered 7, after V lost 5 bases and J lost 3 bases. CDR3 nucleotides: TGTGCCAGCAGTAATAGCGGGGGGCAATTCTACGAGCAGTACTTC. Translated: CASSNSGGQFYEQYF.

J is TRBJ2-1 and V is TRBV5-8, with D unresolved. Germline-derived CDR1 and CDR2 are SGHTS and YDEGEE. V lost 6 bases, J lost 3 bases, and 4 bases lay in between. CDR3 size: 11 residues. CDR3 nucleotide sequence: TGTGCCAGCAAGGGCTACAATGAGCAGTTCTTC. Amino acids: CASKGYNEQFF.

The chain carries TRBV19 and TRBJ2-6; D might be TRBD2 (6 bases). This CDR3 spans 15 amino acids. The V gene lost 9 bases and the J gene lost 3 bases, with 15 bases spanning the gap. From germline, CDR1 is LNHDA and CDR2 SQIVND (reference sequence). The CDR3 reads CASTVGGRGANVLTF. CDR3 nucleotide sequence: TGTGCCAGCACAGTGGGGGGTCGTGGGGCCAACGTCCTGACTTTC.

The CDR3 sequence is CAWITSWRFSPGNTIYF. In DNA form, the CDR3 reads TGTGCCTGGATTACCTCTTGGCGTTTCTCGCCTGGAAACACCATATATTTT. The rearrangement links TRBV30 to TRBJ1-3; no definite D call. V lost 4 bases to trimming and J lost 2 bases, with 21 bases between them. The CDR3 consists of 17 residues. Germline CDR1 reads GTSNPN; CDR2 reads SVGIG (reference sequence).

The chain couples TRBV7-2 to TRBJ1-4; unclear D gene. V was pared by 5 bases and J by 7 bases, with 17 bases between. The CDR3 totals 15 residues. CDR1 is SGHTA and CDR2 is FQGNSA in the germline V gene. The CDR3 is CASSPGGPFGEKLFF. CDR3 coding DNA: TGTGCCAGCAGCCCCGGCGGGCCTTTCGGTGAAAAACTGTTTTTT.

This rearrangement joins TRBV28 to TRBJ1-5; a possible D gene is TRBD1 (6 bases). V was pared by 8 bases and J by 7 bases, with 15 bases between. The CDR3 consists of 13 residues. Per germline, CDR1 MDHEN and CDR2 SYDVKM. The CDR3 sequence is CASGRQVWQPQHF. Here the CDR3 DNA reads TGTGCCAGCGGTCGACAGGTCTGGCAGCCCCAGCATTTT.

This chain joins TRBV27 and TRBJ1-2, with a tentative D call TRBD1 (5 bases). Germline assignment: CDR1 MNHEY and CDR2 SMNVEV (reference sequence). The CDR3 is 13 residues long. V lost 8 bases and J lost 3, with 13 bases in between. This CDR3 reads CASRGAGYYGYTF. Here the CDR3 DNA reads TGTGCCAGCCGAGGTGCAGGGTACTATGGCTACACCTTC.

The CDR3 is CASSHQGGPQHF. In DNA form, the CDR3 reads TGTGCCAGCAGCCACCAGGGAGGGCCCCAGCATTTT. The V call is TRBV6-6, the J call TRBJ1-5, with D possibly being TRBD1 (5 bases). V was pared by 6 bases and J by 9 bases, with 12 bases between. Germline V gene sequence: CDR1 MNHNY, CDR2 SVGAGI (reference sequence). The CDR3 sequence is 12 residues long.

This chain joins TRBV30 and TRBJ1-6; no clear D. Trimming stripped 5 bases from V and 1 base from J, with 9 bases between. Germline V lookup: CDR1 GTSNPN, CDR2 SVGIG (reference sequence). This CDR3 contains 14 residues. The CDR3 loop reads CAWGVGSYNSPLHF. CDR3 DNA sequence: TGTGCCTGGGGAGTTGGGTCCTATAATTCACCCCTCCACTTT.

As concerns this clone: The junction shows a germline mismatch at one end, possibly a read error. CDR3 residues: CASSLDRNNEQFF. The CDR3 DNA sequence: TGTGCTAGCAGCTTGGACAGAAACAATGAGCAGTTCTTC. The V gene is TRBV7-7, the J gene TRBJ2-1, with D tentatively TRBD1 (6 bases). The CDR3 consists of 13 residues. The germline gives CDR1 SSHAT, CDR2 FNYEAQ (reference sequence). The full variable domain, rest sourced from reference TRBV7-7 and TRBJ2-1, is GAGVSQSPRYKVTKRGQDVTLRCDPISSHATLYWYQQALGQGPEFLTYFNYEAQPDKSGLPSDRFSAERPEGSISTLTIQRTEQRDSAMYRCASSLDRNNEQFFGPGTRLTVL.

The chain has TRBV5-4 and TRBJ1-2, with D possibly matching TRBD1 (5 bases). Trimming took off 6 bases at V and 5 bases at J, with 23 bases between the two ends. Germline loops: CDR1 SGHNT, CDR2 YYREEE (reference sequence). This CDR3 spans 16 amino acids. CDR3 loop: CASNFGGWSGEYGYTF. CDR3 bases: TGTGCCAGCAACTTTGGAGGATGGTCGGGGGAATATGGCTACACCTTC.

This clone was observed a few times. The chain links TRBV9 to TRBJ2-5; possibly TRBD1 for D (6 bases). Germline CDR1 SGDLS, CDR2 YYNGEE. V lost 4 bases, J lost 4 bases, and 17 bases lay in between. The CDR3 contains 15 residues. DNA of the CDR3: TGTGCCAGCAGCCCACCCGGGACATCAAGAGAGACCCAGTACTTC. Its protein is CASSPPGTSRETQYF. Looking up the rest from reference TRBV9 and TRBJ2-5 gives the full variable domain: DSGVTQTPKHLITATGQRVTLRCSPRSGDLSVYWYQQSLDQGLQFLIQYYNGEERAKGNILERFSAQQFPDLHSELNLSSLELGDSALYFCASSPPGTSRETQYFGPGTRLLVL.

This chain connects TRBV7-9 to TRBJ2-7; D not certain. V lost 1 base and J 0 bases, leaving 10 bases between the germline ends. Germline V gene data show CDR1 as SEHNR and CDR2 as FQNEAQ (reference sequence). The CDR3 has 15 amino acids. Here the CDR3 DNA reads TGTGCCAGCAGCTTAGGCCTCCCTAACTCCTACGAGCAGTACTTC. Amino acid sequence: CASSLGLPNSYEQYF.

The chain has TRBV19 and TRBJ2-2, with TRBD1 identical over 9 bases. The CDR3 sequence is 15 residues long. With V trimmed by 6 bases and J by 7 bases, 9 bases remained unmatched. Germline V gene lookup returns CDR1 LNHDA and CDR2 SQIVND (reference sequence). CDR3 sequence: CASSPSRQGGGELFF. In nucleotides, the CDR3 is TGTGCCAGTAGCCCAAGCCGACAGGGGGGCGGGGAGCTGTTTTTT.

The CDR3: CASSLALAGSYNEQFF. The CDR3 DNA is TGTGCCAGCAGCTTAGCACTAGCGGGCTCCTACAATGAGCAGTTCTTC. The chain employs TRBV11-2 and TRBJ2-1; 9 bases agree with TRBD2. Trimming took 1 base from V and 0 from J; bases not matched to a gene: 1. This CDR3 has 16 amino acids. Germline V gives CDR1 SGHAT, CDR2 FQNNGV.

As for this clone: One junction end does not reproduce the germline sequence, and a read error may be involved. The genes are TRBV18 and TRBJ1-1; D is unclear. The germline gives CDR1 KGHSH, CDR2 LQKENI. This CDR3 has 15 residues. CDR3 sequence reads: CASSPGGEWNAEAFF. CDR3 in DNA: TGTGCCAGCTCACCGGGCGGGGAATGGAACGCTGAAGCTTTCTTT.

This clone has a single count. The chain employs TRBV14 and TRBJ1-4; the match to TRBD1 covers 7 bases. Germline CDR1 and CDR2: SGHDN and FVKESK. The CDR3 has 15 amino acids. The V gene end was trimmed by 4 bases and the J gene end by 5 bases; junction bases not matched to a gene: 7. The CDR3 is CASSPRQGLNEKLFF. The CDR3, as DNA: TGTGCCAGCAGCCCCCGACAGGGTTTGAATGAAAAACTGTTTTTT.

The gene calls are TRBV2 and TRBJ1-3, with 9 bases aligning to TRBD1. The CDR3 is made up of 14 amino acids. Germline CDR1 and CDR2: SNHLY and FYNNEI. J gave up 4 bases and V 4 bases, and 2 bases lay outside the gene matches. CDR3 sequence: CASSADRGGNTIYF. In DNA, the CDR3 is TGTGCCAGCAGTGCGGACAGGGGAGGAAACACCATATATTTT.